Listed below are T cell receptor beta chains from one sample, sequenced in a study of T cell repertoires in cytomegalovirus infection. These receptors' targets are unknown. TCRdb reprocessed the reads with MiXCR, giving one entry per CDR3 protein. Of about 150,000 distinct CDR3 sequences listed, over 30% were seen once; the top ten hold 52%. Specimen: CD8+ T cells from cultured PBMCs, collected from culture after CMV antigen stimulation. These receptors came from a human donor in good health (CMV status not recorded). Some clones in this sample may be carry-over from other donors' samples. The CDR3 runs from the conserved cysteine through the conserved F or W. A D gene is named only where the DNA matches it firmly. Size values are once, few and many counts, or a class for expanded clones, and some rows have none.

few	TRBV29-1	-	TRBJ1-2	CSVPPTNYGYTF	TGCAGCGTTCCCCCCACGAACTATGGCTACACCTTC
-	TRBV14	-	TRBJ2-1	CASSPPDWDYNEQFF	TGTGCCAGCAGCCCCCCCGACTGGGACTACAATGAGCAGTTCTTC
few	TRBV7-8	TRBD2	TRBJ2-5	CASSLGMGLAVQETQYF	TGTGCCAGCAGCTTAGGAATGGGACTAGCGGTCCAAGAGACCCAGTACTTC
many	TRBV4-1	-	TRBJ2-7	CASSQIGSYEQYF	TGCGCCAGCAGCCAAATTGGGAGCTACGAGCAGTACTTC
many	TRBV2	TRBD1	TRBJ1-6	CASSATGQHNSPLHF	TGTGCCAGCAGTGCCACGGGACAGCATAATTCACCCCTCCACTTT
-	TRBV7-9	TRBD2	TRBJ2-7	CASSSLAGGSYEQYF	TGTGCCAGCAGCTCACTAGCGGGGGGCTCCTACGAGCAGTACTTC
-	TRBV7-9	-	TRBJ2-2	CATPGLNTGELFF	TGTGCCACCCCGGGACTTAACACCGGGGAGCTGTTTTTT
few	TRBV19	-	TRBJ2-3	CASSITGGRTDTQYF	TGTGCCAGTAGTATAACGGGGGGCCGCACAGATACGCAGTATTTT
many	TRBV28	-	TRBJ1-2	CASSLLPTGNYGYTF	TGTGCCAGCAGTTTATTACCGACAGGAAACTATGGCTACACCTTC
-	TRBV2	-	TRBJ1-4	CASFVLGSEKLFF	TGTGCCAGCTTTGTCTTGGGTTCTGAAAAACTGTTTTTT
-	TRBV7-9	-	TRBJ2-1	CASSSHTQGNEQFF	TGTGCCAGCAGTTCACATACTCAGGGCAATGAGCAGTTCTTC
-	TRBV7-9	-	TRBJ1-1	CASSDTRLITEAFF	TGTGCCAGCAGCGACACCCGACTTATCACTGAAGCTTTCTTT
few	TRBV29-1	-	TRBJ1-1	CSVQGSPGTEAFF	TGCAGCGTTCAGGGGAGTCCTGGGACTGAAGCTTTCTTT
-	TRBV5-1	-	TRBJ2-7	CASSLGSTVYEQYF	TGCGCCAGCAGCCTCGGTTCAACAGTCTACGAGCAGTACTTC
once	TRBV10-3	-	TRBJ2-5	CAISDPGHLQETQYF	TGTGCCATCAGTGATCCGGGACACCTCCAAGAGACCCAGTACTTC
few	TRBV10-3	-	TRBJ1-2	CAINGGSSPHNYGYTF	TGTGCCATCAACGGGGGCTCGTCACCCCATAACTATGGCTACACCTTC
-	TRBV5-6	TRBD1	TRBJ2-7	CASNWAGTGSYEQYF	TGTGCCAGCAACTGGGCCGGGACAGGGAGCTACGAGCAGTACTTC
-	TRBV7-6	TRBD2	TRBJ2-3	CASSPGLAFTDTQYF	TGTGCCAGCAGCCCGGGACTAGCGTTCACAGATACGCAGTATTTT
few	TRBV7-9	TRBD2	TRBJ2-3	CASSFPLAGGLTSTDTQYF	TGTGCCAGCAGCTTCCCCCTAGCGGGGGGTCTTACTAGCACAGATACGCAGTATTTT
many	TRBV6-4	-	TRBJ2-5	CASSDSWKSTQYF	TGTGCCAGCAGTGACAGTTGGAAATCCACCCAGTACTTC
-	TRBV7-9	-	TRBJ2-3	CASSPRNGAAPQYF	TGTGCCAGCAGCCCCCGGAACGGTGCAGCACCGCAGTATTTT
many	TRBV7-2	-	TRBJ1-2	CASSLNSQINYGYTF	TGTGCCAGCAGCTTAAACAGCCAGATTAACTATGGCTACACCTTC
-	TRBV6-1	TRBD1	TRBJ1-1	CASSGTEVTEAFF	TGTGCCAGCTCCGGGACAGAGGTCACTGAAGCTTTCTTT
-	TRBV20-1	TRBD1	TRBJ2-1	CSARGQGADEQFF	TGCAGTGCTAGAGGACAGGGGGCGGATGAGCAGTTCTTC
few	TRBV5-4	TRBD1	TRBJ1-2	CASSLYPGQGHYGYTF	TGTGCCAGCAGCTTGTATCCGGGACAGGGGCACTATGGCTACACCTTC
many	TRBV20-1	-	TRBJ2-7	CSARDYETVSSYEQYF	TGCAGTGCTAGAGATTACGAGACGGTGAGCTCCTACGAGCAGTACTTC
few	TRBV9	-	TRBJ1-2	CASSARGGYTF	TGTGCCAGCAGCGCCAGGGGTGGCTACACCTTC
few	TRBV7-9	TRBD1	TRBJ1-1	CASSIPSRDRGTDTEAFF	TGTGCCAGCAGCATCCCGTCCCGGGACAGGGGAACGGACACTGAAGCTTTCTTT
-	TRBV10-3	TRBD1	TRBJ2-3	CAILFRDRGNPQYF	TGTGCCATCTTGTTCCGGGACAGGGGTAATCCGCAGTATTTT
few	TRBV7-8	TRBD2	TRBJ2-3	CASSFSGGVDTQYF	TGTGCCAGCAGCTTTAGCGGGGGGGTAGATACGCAGTATTTT
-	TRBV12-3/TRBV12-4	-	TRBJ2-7	CASSLSGSSEQYF	TGTGCCAGCAGTTTGTCGGGGAGTTCCGAGCAGTACTTC
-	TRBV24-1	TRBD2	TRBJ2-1	CATSDLGAGDEQFF	TGTGCCACCAGTGATCTCGGGGCGGGGGATGAGCAGTTCTTC
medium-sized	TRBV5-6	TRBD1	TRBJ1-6	CASSSGQEDSPLHF	TGTGCCAGCAGCTCGGGACAGGAGGATTCACCCCTCCACTTT
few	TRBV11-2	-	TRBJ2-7	CASSLDKWAGYEQYF	TGTGCCAGCAGCTTAGATAAGTGGGCGGGCTACGAGCAGTACTTC
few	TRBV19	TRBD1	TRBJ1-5	CASSWTGYSNQPQHF	TGTGCCAGTAGTTGGACAGGCTATAGCAATCAGCCCCAGCATTTT
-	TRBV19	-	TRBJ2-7	CASRPDGPYEQYF	TGTGCCAGTAGACCGGACGGCCCCTACGAGCAGTACTTC
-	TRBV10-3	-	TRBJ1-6	CAISGRSGENSPLHF	TGTGCCATCAGTGGCCGATCAGGAGAAAATTCACCCCTCCACTTT
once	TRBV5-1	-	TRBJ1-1	CASSWLGMNTEAFF	TGCGCCAGCAGCTGGCTGGGAATGAACACTGAAGCTTTCTTT
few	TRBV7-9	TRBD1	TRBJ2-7	CASSDRQGGPEQYF	TGTGCCAGCAGCGACCGACAGGGGGGTCCCGAGCAGTACTTC
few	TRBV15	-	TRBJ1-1	CATSRDSPVLSNTEAFF	TGTGCCACCAGCAGAGATTCGCCGGTGTTATCGAACACTGAAGCTTTCTTT
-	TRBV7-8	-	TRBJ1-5	CASSLDSGLIQPQHF	TGTGCCAGCAGCTTAGATTCAGGGCTGATTCAGCCCCAGCATTTT
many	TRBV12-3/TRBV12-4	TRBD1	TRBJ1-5	CASSVTGARNQPQHF	TGTGCCAGCAGTGTCACAGGGGCGCGAAATCAGCCCCAGCATTTT
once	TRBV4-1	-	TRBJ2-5	CASSQGEWETQYF	TGCGCCAGCAGCCAAGGTGAATGGGAGACCCAGTACTTC
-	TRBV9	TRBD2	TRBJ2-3	CASSVGSGGTDTQYF	TGTGCCAGCAGCGTCGGTAGCGGGGGAACAGATACGCAGTATTTT
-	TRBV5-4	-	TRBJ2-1	CASSWRDTDCSF	TGTGCCAGCAGTTGGAGGGACACAGATTGTTCCTTC
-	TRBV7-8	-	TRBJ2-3	CASSLLRGSPDTQYF	TGTGCCAGCAGTTTACTCAGGGGCTCCCCAGATACGCAGTATTTT
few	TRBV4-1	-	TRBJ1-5	CASSQVPGGGQPQHF	TGCGCCAGCAGCCAAGTCCCCGGGGGCGGTCAGCCCCAGCATTTT
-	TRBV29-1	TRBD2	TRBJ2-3	CSVERDYSSTDTQYF	TGCAGCGTTGAACGGGACTACTCAAGCACAGATACGCAGTATTTT
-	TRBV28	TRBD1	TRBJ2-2	CASSNRGTGELFF	TGTGCCAGCAGTAACAGGGGGACCGGGGAGCTGTTTTTT
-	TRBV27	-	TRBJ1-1	CASTPGVGTEAFF	TGTGCCAGCACCCCCGGGGTGGGGACTGAAGCTTTCTTT
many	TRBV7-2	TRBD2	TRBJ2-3	CASSIGGGITDTQYF	TGTGCCAGCAGCATTGGGGGAGGGATCACAGATACGCAGTATTTT
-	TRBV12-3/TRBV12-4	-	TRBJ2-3	CASAIWDGQSTDTQYF	TGTGCCAGCGCCATCTGGGACGGCCAGTCCACAGATACGCAGTATTTT
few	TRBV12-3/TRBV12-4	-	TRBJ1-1	CASSLQVMNTEAFF	TGTGCCAGCAGTCTGCAGGTTATGAACACTGAAGCTTTCTTT